The clone carrying this T cell receptor (beta chain) has a handful of counts. Its antigen is currently unknown. TCRdb re-analysed the RT-PCR reads in MiXCR, keeping a single row per CDR3 protein. The repertoire includes more than 700,000 distinct CDR3 sequences, 20% to 25% of them detected once, and about 10% sits in the top ten. This CDR3 contains 13 residues. V shed 7 bases, J shed 7 bases, and the junction held 9 bases outside the gene matches. The germline gives CDR1 SQVTM, CDR2 ANQGSEA. This sample is part of a study of response to subunit inactivated influenza vaccine. Study-wide results and limits: There was a suggestion from the authors that each seasonal influenza vaccination recruits few new T cells.

The sequence derives from a man aged 50-59 years who received an inactivated influenza vaccine. V and J are TRBV29-1 and TRBJ2-7, with TRBD2 matching 11 bases. This specimen was PBMCs from blood, taken more than 4 days after vaccination. The CDR3 DNA follows: TGCAGCGCCACTAGCGGGAGTTCGTGGGAGCAGTACTTC. Translated: CSATSGSSWEQYF.